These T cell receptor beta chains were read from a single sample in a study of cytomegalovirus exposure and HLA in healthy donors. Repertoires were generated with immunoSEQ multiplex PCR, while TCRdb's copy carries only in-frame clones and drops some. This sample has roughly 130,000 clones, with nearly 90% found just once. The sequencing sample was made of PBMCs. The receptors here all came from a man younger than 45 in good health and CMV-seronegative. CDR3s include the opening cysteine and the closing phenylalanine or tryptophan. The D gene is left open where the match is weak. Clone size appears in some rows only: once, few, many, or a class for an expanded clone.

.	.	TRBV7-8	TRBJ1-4	TGTGCCAGCAGCTCAACCTACAGGGCGAATAATGAAAAACTGTTTTTT	CASSSTYRANNEKLFF
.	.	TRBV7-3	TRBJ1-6	TGTGCCAGCAGCTTGACAGCCACTGGCGATTCACCCCTCCACTTT	CASSLTATGDSPLHF
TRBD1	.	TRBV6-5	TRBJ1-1	TGTGCCAGCAGGGATAGGGGGCGTGGAGCTTTCTTT	CASRDRGRGAFF
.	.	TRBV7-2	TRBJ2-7	TGTGCCAGCAGCGTACCAGGGGATCCGATATACGAGCAGTACTTC	CASSVPGDPIYEQYF
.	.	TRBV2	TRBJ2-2	TGTGCCAGCAACCCAGAGTCGGCGGGGCTGAACACCGGGGAGCTGTTTTTT	CASNPESAGLNTGELFF
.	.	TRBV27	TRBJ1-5	TGTGCCAGCAGCGTCACGGAGGCTCAGCCCCAGCATTTT	CASSVTEAQPQHF
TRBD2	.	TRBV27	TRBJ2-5	TGTGCCAGCAACAACATAGGGACTAGCGGGGGCCTGTACCAAGAGACCCAGTACTTC	CASNNIGTSGGLYQETQYF
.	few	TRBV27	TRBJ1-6	TGTGCCAGCAGTTTAGCAGGGGCCGGGAATTCACCCCTCCACTTT	CASSLAGAGNSPLHF
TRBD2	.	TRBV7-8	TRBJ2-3	TGTGCCAGCAGCTTAGGGTTGTCCGGGACTAGCGGGGTGAAAACAGATACGCAGTATTTT	CASSLGLSGTSGVKTDTQYF
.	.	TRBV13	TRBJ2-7	TGTGCCAGCAGCTTAGCAATTGAGGGTAACTACGAGCAGTACTTC	CASSLAIEGNYEQYF
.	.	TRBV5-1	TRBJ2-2	TGCGCCAGCAGCTTGGCCACAGACGCGAACACCGGGGAGCTGTTTTTT	CASSLATDANTGELFF
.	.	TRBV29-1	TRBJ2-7	TGCAGCGTTGGAGACAGCGCCTACGAGCAGTACTTC	CSVGDSAYEQYF
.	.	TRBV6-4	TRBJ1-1	TGTGCCAGCAGTCCCCAACGGGGGAACACTGAAGCTTTCTTT	CASSPQRGNTEAFF
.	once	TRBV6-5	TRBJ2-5	TGTGCCAGCAGCCGCTCGTCGCTCGGAGAGACCCAGTACTTC	CASSRSSLGETQYF
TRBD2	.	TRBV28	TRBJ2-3	TGTGCCAGCAGTCACCTCCTCGCGGGGGGGCCCACAGATACGCAGTATTTT	CASSHLLAGGPTDTQYF
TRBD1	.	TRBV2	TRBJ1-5	TGTGCCAGCAGATTGGGACAGATAGATCAGCCCCAGCATTTT	CASRLGQIDQPQHF
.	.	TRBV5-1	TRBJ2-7	TGCGCCAGCAGCTTTGGAGGGAGCCTCAGCTCCTACGAGCAGTACTTC	CASSFGGSLSSYEQYF
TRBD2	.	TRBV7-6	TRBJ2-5	TGTGCCAGCAGCTTAGCAAGGCTAGCGGGGGACCAAGAGACCCAGTACTTC	CASSLARLAGDQETQYF
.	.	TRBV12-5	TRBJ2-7	TGTGCTAGTGGTTTGCGGGGATACGAGCAGTACTTC	CASGLRGYEQYF
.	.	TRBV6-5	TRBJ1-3	TGTGCCAGCAGTTCCCGGGGGAGTCGTAGAAACACCATATATTTT	CASSSRGSRRNTIYF
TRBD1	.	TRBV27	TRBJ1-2	TGTGCCAGCAGTTCCGCGGACAGGAGAGGCTACACCTTC	CASSSADRRGYTF
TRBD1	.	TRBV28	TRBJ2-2	TGTGCCAGCAGGTGGGGACAGGCGAACACCGGGGAGCTGTTTTTT	CASRWGQANTGELFF
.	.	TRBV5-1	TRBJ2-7	TGCGCCAGCAGCTTGCGGACAGAGTTTCCCGAGCAGTACTTC	CASSLRTEFPEQYF
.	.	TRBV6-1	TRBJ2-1	TGTGCCAGCAGTGTCACTGACACTTACAATGAGCAGTTCTTC	CASSVTDTYNEQFF
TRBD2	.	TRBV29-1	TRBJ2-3	TGCAGCGTTGCAGGTAGCGGGGGGGGGTCAAATACGCAGTATTTT	CSVAGSGGGSNTQYF
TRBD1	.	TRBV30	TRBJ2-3	TGTGCCCGGGACAGGGGTTCCACAGATACGCAGTATTTT	CARDRGSTDTQYF
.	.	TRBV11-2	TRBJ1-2	TGTGCCAGCAGCTCCCCCGTATGGGGCGACCCTTATGGCTACACCTTC	CASSSPVWGDPYGYTF
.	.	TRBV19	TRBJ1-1	TGTGCCAGTAGTATAAGACAGGACCAAATGAACACTGAAGCTTTCTTT	CASSIRQDQMNTEAFF
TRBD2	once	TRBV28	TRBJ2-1	TGTGCCAGCAGTTACTTGATTGGAGCGGGACACAATGAGCAGTTCTTC	CASSYLIGAGHNEQFF
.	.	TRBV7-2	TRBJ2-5	TGTGCCAGCAGCTTAGTTTTCGGCGGGGTGGAGACCCAGTACTTC	CASSLVFGGVETQYF
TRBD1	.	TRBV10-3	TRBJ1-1	TGTGCCATCAGTGCCCGCGACAGGGGGCGCATCACTGAAGCTTTCTTT	CAISARDRGRITEAFF
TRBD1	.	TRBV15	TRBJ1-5	TGTGCCACCAGCCTATTCAGGGGGCCAGGACAGCCCCAGCATTTT	CATSLFRGPGQPQHF
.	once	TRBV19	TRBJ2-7	TGTGCCAGTAGTGTGACATTCGCTACTCCCCACGAGCAGTACTTC	CASSVTFATPHEQYF
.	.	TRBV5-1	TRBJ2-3	TGCGCCAGCAGCTACTCCGATACGCAGTATTTT	CASSYSDTQYF
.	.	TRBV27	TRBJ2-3	TGTGCCAGCAGTTTCGGACAGCCGGGAGATACGCAGTATTTT	CASSFGQPGDTQYF
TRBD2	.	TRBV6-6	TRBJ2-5	TGTGCCAGCAGTTACCAGGTCTTGGGGGGGGAGACCCAGTACTTC	CASSYQVLGGETQYF